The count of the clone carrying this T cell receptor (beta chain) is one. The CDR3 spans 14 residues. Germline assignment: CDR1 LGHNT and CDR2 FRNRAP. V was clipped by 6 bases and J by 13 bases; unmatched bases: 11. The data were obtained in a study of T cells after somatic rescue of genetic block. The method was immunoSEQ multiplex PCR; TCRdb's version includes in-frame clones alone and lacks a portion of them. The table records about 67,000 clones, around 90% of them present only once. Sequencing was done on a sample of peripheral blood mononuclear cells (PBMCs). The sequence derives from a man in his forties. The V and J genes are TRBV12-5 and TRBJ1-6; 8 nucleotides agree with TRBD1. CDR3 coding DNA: TGTGCTAGTGGCTATGGACAGGGATCCTCCCCCCTCCACTTT. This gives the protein CASGYGQGSSPLHF.